Each of the 2 T cell receptor beta chains below was sequenced from the same sample in a study of CD8+ T cells in alopecia areata. RNA extraction and reverse transcription yielded cDNA as sequencing template. Sequencing was performed with immunoSEQ multiplex PCR; in TCRdb, only in-frame clones are kept and a portion is missing. The sample lists 130,000 or so clones, 40% to 55% seen once, with 10% to 13% in the top ten. What was sequenced was NKG2D-low CD8+ T cells sorted from blood. The receptor set was obtained from a human donor with alopecia areata.

The V gene is TRBV29-1, the J gene TRBJ1-2; 7 nucleotides align to TRBD1. Unmatched junction bases numbered 8, after V lost 4 bases and J lost 3 bases. Germline CDR1 and CDR2: SQVTM and ANQGSEA. The CDR3 is 14 residues long. The CDR3: CSVVLLTGDYGYTF. The CDR3 DNA follows: TGCAGCGTTGTTCTCCTAACAGGGGACTATGGCTACACCTTC.

V and J are TRBV25-1 and TRBJ2-7, with TRBD1 as a possible D gene (5 bases). This CDR3 region has 13 residues. V was pared by 6 bases and J by 2 bases, with 11 bases between. Germline V gives CDR1 MGHDK, CDR2 SYGVNS. The CDR3: CASRETATYEQYF. The CDR3 DNA sequence: TGTGCCAGCAGAGAGACAGCGACCTACGAGCAGTACTTC.